The clone carrying this T cell receptor beta chain has just a few counts. The assay was immunoSEQ multiplex PCR, and TCRdb's table has in-frame clones only and misses some. The sample carries tens of thousands of clones, 60% to 85% recorded once. This specimen belongs to a study of blood T cell repertoires in COVID-19. V was clipped by 2 bases and J by 3 bases, with 10 bases between them. This CDR3 has 15 residues. In germline, CDR1 is KGHSY, CDR2 FQNENV. Sequenced sample: peripheral blood. The sequence was collected from a human donor in a cohort sampled during active COVID-19. The chain has TRBV16 and TRBJ1-4; D is uncertain. CDR3 sequence reads: CASSQREVANEKLFF. The CDR3 nucleotides read TGTGCCAGCAGCCAACGGGAGGTCGCTAATGAAAAACTGTTTTTT. The full variable domain, with the rest looked up from reference TRBV16 and TRBJ1-4, is GEEVAQTPKHLVRGEGQKAKLYCAPIKGHSYVFWYQQVLKNEFKFLISFQNENVFDETGMPKERFSAKCLPNSPCSLEIQATKLEDSAVYFCASSQREVANEKLFFGSGTQLSVL.